This T cell receptor (beta chain) was retrieved from a study of kidney transplant recipient with SARS-CoV-2 infection. The CDR3 contains 11 residues. The ends were cut back, 5 bases at V and 4 bases at J, with 6 bases in the middle. This clonotype showed up many times. MiXCR, applied by TCRdb to the reads, yields one record per CDR3 protein. The sample includes approximately 240,000 distinct CDR3 sequences, 29% of them seen just once. The V call is TRBV12-3 or TRBV12-4, the J call TRBJ2-7; D remains unclear. The sequencing here drew on a blood sample, taken at baseline and on day 111 from a kidney transplant recipient. The clonotype was recovered from a male patient between 25 and 40 years old who had COVID-19 and was a kidney transplant recipient. The graft donor may be the source of some T cells. The chain's CDR3 is CASSPRYEQYF. The CDR3, as DNA: TGTGCCAGCAGTCCCAGGTACGAGCAGTACTTC.